This T cell receptor (beta chain) was sequenced in a study of cytomegalovirus exposure and HLA in healthy donors. Study-level findings and limits: Reports credit the classifier with highly specific, highly sensitive diagnosis of cytomegalovirus status. There were around 160 TCR beta chains listed as cytomegalovirus-associated.

The protocol was immunoSEQ multiplex PCR, while the TCRdb copy is restricted to in-frame clones and leaves out a portion. The table lists 200,000 or so clones, about 79% of them singletons, with under 15% in the top ten. A note on this clone: Antigen: not known.

The CDR3 runs 16 residues. Trimming stripped 4 bases from V and 8 bases from J, with 23 bases between. The V gene's germline CDR1 is SGHTA and CDR2 FQGNSA. The sequence was obtained from a woman between 25 and 40 years old in good health and CMV-seropositive. V is TRBV7-2 and J is TRBJ1-2; D is uncertain. The sequenced sample consisted of PBMCs. The CDR3: CASSSAPSQITSGYTF. For the CDR3, the DNA is TGTGCCAGCAGCTCAGCGCCCAGTCAAATCACTAGCGGCTACACCTTC. Full variable domain (outside the CDR3, taken from reference TRBV7-2 and TRBJ1-2): GAGVSQSPSNKVTEKGKDVELRCDPISGHTALYWYRQSLGQGLEFLIYFQGNSAPDKSGLPSDRFSAERTGGSVSTLTIQRTQQEDSAVYLCASSSAPSQITSGYTFGSGTRLTVV.